A single sample is the source of the 25 T cell receptor beta chains below, sequenced in a study of blood T cell repertoires in COVID-19. Only in-frame clones appear in the TCRdb table, and some are missing; sequencing was by immunoSEQ multiplex PCR. The sample lists around 250,000 clones, approximately 84% seen once, with 15% to 17% in the top ten. Input material: PBMCs or T cells enriched from blood (not recorded which). The receptors shown here come from a man in his late teens or twenties who had recovered from COVID-19.

V is TRBV7-2 and J is TRBJ1-5, with a possible D match to TRBD1 (5 bases). The CDR3 has 14 residues. The germline gives CDR1 SGHTA, CDR2 FQGNSA. With 5 bases removed from V and 6 bases from J, the gap between germline ends came to 14 bases. The DNA for the CDR3 is TGTGCCAGCAGCCCCGCAGGGAACCTTCAGCCCCAGCATTTT. Amino acid sequence: CASSPAGNLQPQHF.

V and J are TRBV13 and TRBJ1-6; D remains unclear. The CDR3 sequence is 12 residues long. V was shortened by 5 bases and J by 14 bases, with 13 bases between the two germline ends. CDR1 and CDR2 (germline): PRHDT, FYEKMQ (reference sequence). The CDR3 coding sequence is TGTGCCAGCAGCCCGGGGAGCTCTGCCCTCCACTTT. This encodes CASSPGSSALHF. Full variable domain (missing parts from reference TRBV13 and TRBJ1-6): AAGVIQSPRHLIKEKRETATLKCYPIPRHDTVYWYQQGPGQDPQFLISFYEKMQSDKGSIPDRFSAQQFSDYHSELNMSSLELGDSALYFCASSPGSSALHFGNGTRLTVT.

V is TRBV7-8 and J is TRBJ2-7; D is possibly TRBD2 (5 bases). With 5 bases removed from V and 7 bases from J, the gap between germline ends came to 15 bases. Looked up from germline, CDR1 is SGHVS and CDR2 is FQNEAQ. There are 13 residues in the CDR3. CDR3: CASSPSGPGEQYF. CDR3 bases: TGTGCCAGCAGCCCGTCTGGTCCGGGGGAGCAGTACTTC.

The genes are TRBV10-3 and TRBJ2-1; 11 nucleotides line up with TRBD2. The trim removed 1 base at V and 5 bases at J, leaving 4 bases unmatched. Germline lookup yields CDR1 ENHRY and CDR2 SYGVKD. This CDR3 is built from 16 residues. As DNA, the CDR3 is TGTGCCATCAGTGAGTTGGGACTAGCGGACAACAATGAGCAGTTCTTC. Translating gives CAISELGLADNNEQFF.

This clone showed up just once. This chain joins TRBV27 and TRBJ2-7; TRBD2 aligns across 14 bases. V lost 0 bases, J lost 0 bases, and 7 bases stayed unmatched. The CDR3 runs 19 residues. Germline V gives CDR1 MNHEY, CDR2 SMNVEV (reference sequence). The CDR3 is CASSLSGLAGGLSSYEQYF. As DNA, the CDR3 is TGTGCCAGCAGTTTATCAGGACTAGCGGGGGGATTAAGCTCCTACGAGCAGTACTTC.

This clone is a singleton in its sample. This rearrangement joins TRBV7-2 to TRBJ2-7; maybe TRBD1 (5 bases). Germline loops: CDR1 SGHTA, CDR2 FQGNSA. Deletions cut 1 base from V and 1 base from J, with 11 bases between. The CDR3 totals 15 residues. The CDR3: CASSLVLDSSYEQYF. CDR3 sequence (DNA): TGTGCCAGCAGCTTAGTCCTCGACAGTTCCTACGAGCAGTACTTC.

The V and J genes are TRBV5-1 and TRBJ1-5; maybe TRBD1 (6 bases). Germline V gene data show CDR1 as SGHRS and CDR2 as YFSETQ. With 0 bases removed from V and 0 bases from J, the gap between germline ends came to 7 bases. The CDR3 extends over 15 amino acids. The chain's CDR3 is CASSLGTDSNQPQHF. As DNA, the CDR3 is TGCGCCAGCAGCTTGGGGACAGATAGCAATCAGCCCCAGCATTTT. The full variable domain, completed using reference TRBV5-1 and TRBJ1-5, is KAGVTQTPRYLIKTRGQQVTLSCSPISGHRSVSWYQQTPGQGLQFLFEYFSETQRNKGNFPGRFSGRQFSNSRSEMNVSTLELGDSALYLCASSLGTDSNQPQHFGDGTRLSIL.

The chain is built from TRBV19 and TRBJ1-2; D remains ambiguous. The germline V gene has CDR1 LNHDA and CDR2 SQIVND (reference sequence). With 2 bases removed from V and 8 bases from J, the gap between germline ends came to 9 bases. This CDR3 contains 12 residues. CDR3 coding DNA: TGTGCCAGTAGTATACAGGTGACGGGCTACACCTTC. This gives the protein CASSIQVTGYTF.

This sequence joins TRBV7-2 and TRBJ2-7, with TRBD1 matching 9 bases. Trimming at V came to 2 bases and at J to 7 bases, leaving 9 bases not matched to a gene. CDR3 length: 15 amino acids. Germline CDR1 reads SGHTA; CDR2 reads FQGNSA. CDR3 nucleotide sequence: TGTGCCAGCAGCTTAAGCGGGACAGGGCCGGGGGAGCAGTACTTC. Protein sequence: CASSLSGTGPGEQYF.

The chain joins TRBV27 to TRBJ1-6; TRBD1 might be the D (6 bases). In germline, CDR1 is MNHEY, CDR2 SMNVEV (reference sequence). The CDR3 extends over 20 amino acids. With 2 bases removed from V and 1 base from J, the gap between germline ends came to 21 bases. This chain's CDR3 is CASSLRGGSGTTSYNSPLHF. CDR3 coding DNA: TGTGCCAGCAGTTTACGGGGCGGTTCAGGGACAACATCCTATAATTCACCCCTCCACTTT.

The rearrangement joins TRBV15 to TRBJ1-4; D remains unclear. V lost 0 bases and J lost 8, with 10 bases in between. Germline loops: CDR1 LNHNV, CDR2 YYDKDF (reference sequence). CDR3 length equals 14 residues. CDR3 protein: CATSRDMRNEKLFF. The CDR3 DNA reads as TGTGCCACCAGCAGAGATATGCGGAACGAAAAACTGTTTTTT.

The CDR3 here is CASSLTRLAGGAFEQYF. The CDR3 DNA reads as TGTGCCAGCAGCTTAACCAGACTAGCGGGGGGAGCTTTTGAGCAGTACTTC. The J gene is TRBJ2-7, the V gene TRBV7-2; 13 positions agree with TRBD2. Germline loops: CDR1 SGHTA, CDR2 FQGNSA. The CDR3 length is 17 residues. V was clipped by 2 bases and J by 7 bases; unmatched bases: 11.

The gene calls are TRBV5-4 and TRBJ1-2; weak D call: TRBD1 (5 bases). The CDR3 totals 12 residues. In germline, CDR1 is SGHNT, CDR2 YYREEE (reference sequence). The V gene lost 3 bases and the J gene lost 4 bases, with 7 bases spanning the gap. The chain's CDR3 is CASSSDTYGYTF. CDR3 coding DNA: TGTGCCAGCAGCTCGGACACCTATGGCTACACCTTC.

This chain links TRBV27 with TRBJ1-1, with 8 nucleotides matching TRBD1. The CDR3 sequence is 14 residues long. V lost 2 bases, J lost 6 bases, and 5 bases stayed unmatched. Germline V gives CDR1 MNHEY, CDR2 SMNVEV (reference sequence). DNA for the CDR3: TGTGCCAGCAGTTTACACAGGGGGGGCTCTGAAGCTTTCTTT. Amino acids: CASSLHRGGSEAFF.

This clone was detected once. The genes are TRBV11-2 and TRBJ2-7; 12 nucleotides line up with TRBD2. Trimming cost V 2 bases and J 4 bases; bases outside gene matches: 6. Germline loops: CDR1 SGHAT, CDR2 FQNNGV. The CDR3 has 16 amino acids. The DNA for the CDR3 is TGTGCCAGCAGCTTAACATCTAGCGGGAGGGGTTACGAGCAGTACTTC. It codes for CASSLTSSGRGYEQYF.

The sample holds a few counts of this clone. The chain joins TRBV19 to TRBJ1-3; no clear D. The CDR3 spans 15 residues. The V and J ends lost 6 bases and 0 bases respectively, with 12 bases between them. CDR1 and CDR2 (germline): LNHDA, SQIVND (reference sequence). This chain's CDR3 is CASSSETSSGNTIYF. The CDR3 bases are TGTGCCAGTAGCAGTGAGACAAGCTCTGGAAACACCATATATTTT.

This chain's CDR3 is CSASAGGTGEQYF. As DNA, the CDR3 is TGCAGTGCTAGTGCGGGAGGTACGGGGGAGCAGTACTTC. The chain employs TRBV20-1 and TRBJ2-7; 8 positions match TRBD2. Germline V CDR1 and CDR2: DFQATT, SNEGSKA (reference sequence). Trimming removed 3 bases from V and 7 bases from J; junction bases left unmatched: 8. The CDR3 is made up of 13 amino acids.

The chain combines TRBV7-2 with TRBJ2-7; 8 bases match TRBD2. The CDR3 extends over 13 amino acids. Trimming cost V 5 bases and J 3 bases; bases outside gene matches: 3. Germline V gives CDR1 SGHTA, CDR2 FQGNSA. The DNA for the CDR3 is TGTGCCAGCAGCCCCGGGGGGGGCTACGAGCAGTACTTC. It is translated as CASSPGGGYEQYF.

The chain employs TRBV3-1 (or the pseudogene TRBV3-2) and TRBJ1-2; 8 nucleotides match TRBD1. V dropped 0 bases and J dropped 7; count of bases not matched to a gene: 7. The CDR3 has 15 amino acids. The V gene's germline CDR1 is LGHDT and CDR2 YNNKEL (reference sequence). CDR3 bases: TGTGCCAGCAGCCAAGATCGGAACAGGGGGTTTGGCTACACCTTC. It codes for CASSQDRNRGFGYTF.

The rearrangement joins TRBV4-1 to TRBJ1-3; D ambiguous. This CDR3 is built from 16 residues. CDR1 and CDR2 from the germline V gene are MGHRA and YSYEKL. Deletions cut 0 bases from V and 4 bases from J, with 13 bases between. CDR3 region: CASSQEGGSSGNTIYF. CDR3 nucleotides: TGCGCCAGCAGCCAAGAAGGAGGGTCCTCCGGAAACACCATATATTTT.

The chain couples TRBV11-1 to TRBJ1-1; 8 nucleotides line up with TRBD1. The CDR3 sequence is 15 residues long. V was pared by 4 bases and J by 4 bases, with 8 bases of the junction left unmatched. Germline lookup yields CDR1 SGHAT and CDR2 FQDESV (reference sequence). The CDR3 nucleotides read TGTGCCAGCAGCTGGACAGGGAGGGTAGGCACTGAAGCTTTCTTT. The encoded protein is CASSWTGRVGTEAFF.

The rearrangement links TRBV5-6 to TRBJ1-4; D unresolved. Trimming took off 0 bases at V and 8 bases at J, with 11 bases between the two ends. Germline CDR1 SGHDT, CDR2 YYEEEE. The CDR3 loop spans 14 amino acids. The CDR3 sequence is CASSLGAGSEKLFF. The CDR3 DNA reads as TGTGCCAGCAGCTTGGGGGCGGGAAGCGAAAAACTGTTTTTT.

The chain links TRBV24-1 to TRBJ1-2; the D is unclear. V gave up 3 bases and J gave up 2 bases, with 9 bases separating them. Germline V gene lookup returns CDR1 KGHDR and CDR2 SFDVKD. The CDR3 runs 14 residues. Here the CDR3 reads CATSDPSGNYGYTF. For the CDR3, the DNA is TGTGCCACCAGTGATCCTTCCGGGAACTATGGCTACACCTTC.

In the case of this clone: Other nucleotide sequences from this sample produce the same CDR3. The J gene is TRBJ2-5, the V gene TRBV3-1 (or the pseudogene TRBV3-2); D possibly corresponds to TRBD2 (5 bases). Trimming shortened V by 6 bases and J by 2 bases, and 7 bases separated the two germline ends. The CDR3 has 12 amino acids. The germline V gene encodes CDR1 LGHDT and CDR2 YNNKEL (reference sequence). CDR3 sequence reads: CASRDSQETQYF. The DNA for the CDR3 is TGTGCCAGCAGGGACTCACAAGAGACCCAGTACTTC.

Remarks on this clone: This could be a read error, since a much larger clone is one nucleotide away. This chain joins TRBV5-1 and TRBJ2-1; a weak D match, TRBD1 (5 bases). Trimming took 0 bases from V and 0 from J, leaving 7 bases between them. Germline V CDR1 and CDR2: SGHRS, YFSETQ. The CDR3 has 15 amino acids. The DNA of the CDR3 is TGCGCCAGCAGCTTGGGACAGAGCTCCTACAATGAGCAGTTCTTC. Its protein is CASSLGQSSYNEQFF.